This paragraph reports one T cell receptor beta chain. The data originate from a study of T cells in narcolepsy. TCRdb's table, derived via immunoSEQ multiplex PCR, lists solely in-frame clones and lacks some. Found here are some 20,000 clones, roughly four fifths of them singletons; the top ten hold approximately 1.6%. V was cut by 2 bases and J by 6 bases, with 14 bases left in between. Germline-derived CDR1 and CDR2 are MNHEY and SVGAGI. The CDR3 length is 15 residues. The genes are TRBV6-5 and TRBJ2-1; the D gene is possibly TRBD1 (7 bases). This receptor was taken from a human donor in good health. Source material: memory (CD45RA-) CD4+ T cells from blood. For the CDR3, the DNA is TGTGCCAGCAGTTACAGCAGGGGGGATACCAATGAGCAGTTCTTC. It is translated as CASSYSRGDTNEQFF.